Below are 14 T cell receptor beta chains sequenced from a single sample in a study of blood T cell repertoires in COVID-19. The method was immunoSEQ multiplex PCR; TCRdb's version includes in-frame clones alone and lacks a portion of them. The table records 180,000 or so clones, about 83% of them present only once. What was sequenced was PBMCs or T cells enriched from blood (not recorded which). These receptors came from a woman in her 50s in a cohort exposed to, infected with or recovered from COVID-19 (not recorded which).

The chain carries TRBV28 and TRBJ1-5; 9 bases are a match to TRBD1. Germline CDR1 and CDR2: MDHEN and SYDVKM. Losses at the gene ends were 4 bases for V and 4 bases for J; bases not matched to a gene: 8. The CDR3 is 16 amino acids. CDR3 coding DNA: TGTGCCAGCAGTTGGGGACAGGGAGCCTCAAATCAGCCCCAGCATTTT. Translated, it gives CASSWGQGASNQPQHF.

The V and J genes are TRBV11-2 and TRBJ1-2; D call uncertain. This CDR3 is 14 amino acids long. The V and J ends lost 6 bases and 9 bases respectively, with 20 bases between them. Germline assignment: CDR1 SGHAT and CDR2 FQNNGV. The CDR3 sequence: CASSSRSPGESYTF. The DNA for the CDR3 is TGTGCCAGCAGTTCCCGCAGTCCCGGGGAAAGCTACACCTTC.

This clone was counted once. V usage is TRBV7-2 and J usage is TRBJ2-2, with D unclear. CDR1 SGHTA and CDR2 FQGNSA come from the germline V gene. V was cut by 1 base and J by 0 bases, with 6 bases left in between. The CDR3 length is 15 residues. The CDR3 sequence is CASSLGLSNTGELFF. The CDR3 region has the DNA TGTGCCAGCAGCTTAGGGCTGTCGAACACCGGGGAGCTGTTTTTT.

V is TRBV19 and J is TRBJ2-1; 12 nucleotides agree with TRBD1. Germline trimming cut 2 bases from V and 10 bases from J; bases unmatched to any gene: 9. The CDR3 is made up of 16 amino acids. CDR1 and CDR2 from the germline V gene are LNHDA and SQIVND (reference sequence). The CDR3 spells CASSIIPGQGAWEQFF. DNA of the CDR3: TGTGCCAGTAGTATAATACCGGGACAGGGGGCATGGGAGCAGTTCTTC.

This chain connects TRBV7-9 to TRBJ2-3, with unresolved D. Germline CDR1 and CDR2: SEHNR and FQNEAQ (reference sequence). The V end lost 6 bases, the J end lost 4 bases, and 8 bases lay between the germline ends. The CDR3 totals 12 residues. The CDR3 loop is CASRIVADTQYF. In nucleotides, the CDR3 is TGTGCCAGCAGAATAGTGGCAGATACGCAGTATTTT.

This clone was observed a handful of times. The CDR3 region has the DNA TGTGCCAGCACCCCTCTATCTCAAGAGACCCAGTACTTC. This encodes CASTPLSQETQYF. The chain carries TRBV7-9 and TRBJ2-5, with unresolved D. Between the trimmed V and J ends, which lost 7 bases and 2 bases, there was a span of 11 bases. The CDR3 runs 13 residues. Germline CDR1 and CDR2: SEHNR and FQNEAQ (reference sequence).

The genes are TRBV19 and TRBJ1-1; D may be TRBD1 (5 bases). V lost 7 bases to trimming and J lost 1 base, with 13 bases between them. This CDR3 contains 14 residues. Looked up from germline, CDR1 is LNHDA and CDR2 is SQIVND (reference sequence). CDR3 nucleotides: TGTGCCAGTACCCTCGCAAGGGGGAACACTGAAGCTTTCTTT. Amino acids: CASTLARGNTEAFF.

J is TRBJ2-1 and V is TRBV5-4; D unclear. The germline CDR1 and CDR2 sequences are SGHNT and YYREEE (reference sequence). The CDR3 totals 16 residues. Trimming removed 5 bases from V and 8 bases from J, with 23 bases in between. The CDR3 loop reads CASRPPGVTGDHEQFF. The CDR3 DNA reads as TGTGCCAGCAGACCCCCAGGCGTGACCGGCGATCATGAGCAGTTCTTC.

As regards this clone: Other DNA sequences in this sample translate to the same CDR3. V is TRBV19 and J is TRBJ2-1; 9 nucleotides agree with TRBD1. V shed 4 bases and J 9 bases; nucleotides not matched to a gene: 1. This CDR3 has 12 residues. The germline CDR1 and CDR2 sequences are LNHDA and SQIVND (reference sequence). CDR3 DNA: TGTGCCAGTAGTAGACAGGGGGGTGAGCAGTTCTTC. Protein: CASSRQGGEQFF.

The J gene is TRBJ2-2, the V gene TRBV10-3, with D possibly TRBD1 on 6 matching bases. Germline assignment: CDR1 ENHRY and CDR2 SYGVKD. The CDR3 extends over 14 amino acids. V lost 10 bases, J lost 0 bases, and 12 bases lay in between. The CDR3 DNA reads as TGTGCCAGCAGGACAGAACCGAACACCGGGGAGCTGTTTTTT. Protein product: CASRTEPNTGELFF.

A remark on this clone: One end of the junction does not line up with germline, which may come from a read error. The rearrangement joins TRBV5-1 to TRBJ1-3; unclear D gene. Germline V gene data show CDR1 as SGHRS and CDR2 as YFSETQ. The CDR3 loop spans 16 amino acids. The CDR3, as DNA: TGCGCCAGCAGCTTGGGAGGCTCCAGCTCTGAAAACACCATATATTTT. Protein: CASSLGGSSSENTIYF.

The chain couples TRBV29-1 to TRBJ2-2; maybe TRBD1 (6 bases). Trimming removed 5 bases from V and 4 bases from J, with 20 bases in between. CDR1 and CDR2 (germline): SQVTM, ANQGSEA. The CDR3 has 16 amino acids. CDR3 coding DNA: TGCAGCGTTTCACAATCCAGGGGTATGAGCACCGGGGAGCTGTTTTTT. Translating it yields CSVSQSRGMSTGELFF.

J is TRBJ1-2 and V is TRBV29-1, with TRBD1 identical over 8 bases. The J segment lost 8 bases and the V segment lost 5 bases, leaving 7 bases of the junction unmatched. The CDR3 has 12 amino acids. CDR1 is SQVTM, CDR2 ANQGSEA, per germline. CDR3: CSVTRGQGGYTF. CDR3 DNA: TGCAGCGTTACACGAGGACAGGGAGGCTACACCTTC.

This clone was counted a single time. The chain couples TRBV28 to TRBJ1-5, with 7 nucleotides matching TRBD1. There are 16 residues in the CDR3. The V and J ends lost 7 bases and 2 bases, in that order; junction bases with no gene match: 11. Germline-derived CDR1 and CDR2 are MDHEN and SYDVKM. CDR3 bases: TGTGCCAGCATTAAGACAGGGATGGATGGCAATCAGCCCCAGCATTTT. Its protein product is CASIKTGMDGNQPQHF.